These 10 T cell receptor beta chains originate from one sample sequenced in a study of blood T cell repertoires in COVID-19. Data came from immunoSEQ multiplex PCR; TCRdb stores just in-frame clones and leaves some out. This sample has roughly 39,000 clones, with about 87% found just once. The material sequenced was peripheral blood. These receptors all stem from a woman in her 70s with acute or convalescent COVID-19.

The V call is TRBV18, the J call TRBJ1-5; 9 positions match TRBD1. This CDR3 spans 14 amino acids. The germline V gene has CDR1 KGHSH and CDR2 LQKENI. The J segment lost 5 bases and the V segment lost 6 bases, leaving 5 bases of the junction unmatched. CDR3 region: CASSPGDRDQPQHF. The DNA for the CDR3 is TGTGCCAGCTCCCCGGGGGACAGGGATCAGCCCCAGCATTTT. The full variable domain, with the rest looked up from reference TRBV18 and TRBJ1-5, is NAGVMQNPRHLVRRRGQEARLRCSPMKGHSHVYWYRQLPEEGLKFMVYLQKENIIDESGMPKERFSAEFPKEGPSILRIQQVVRGDSAAYFCASSPGDRDQPQHFGDGTRLSIL.

This clone showed up just a few times. The chain employs TRBV27 and TRBJ2-7; TRBD2 matches at 11 bases. J lost 3 bases, V lost 8 bases, and 6 bases had no gene match. Germline V gene lookup returns CDR1 MNHEY and CDR2 SMNVEV (reference sequence). The CDR3 contains 14 residues. This CDR3 reads CASVTSGESYEQYV. CDR3 nucleotide sequence: TGTGCCAGCGTGACTAGCGGGGAGAGCTACGAGCAGTACGTC.

The chain employs TRBV18 and TRBJ2-5, with 7 bases matching TRBD1. Germline V CDR1 and CDR2: KGHSH, LQKENI. With 1 base clipped from V and 5 bases from J, the junction kept 4 bases outside the gene matches. CDR3 length: 14 amino acids. The CDR3 DNA reads as TGTGCCAGCTCACCACGAGGGGGCGGGGAGACCCAGTACTTC. The encoded protein is CASSPRGGGETQYF.

The chain joins TRBV4-2 to TRBJ2-1, with TRBD2 matching 11 bases. V was clipped by 5 bases and J by 6 bases; unmatched bases: 12. CDR3 length: 17 residues. The germline gives CDR1 LGHNA, CDR2 YNFKEQ. The CDR3 DNA follows: TGTGCCAGCAGCACCGACTTAGCGGGAGGGTCCCCCAATGAGCAGTTCTTC. Translating it yields CASSTDLAGGSPNEQFF.

This clone has a single count. V usage is TRBV18 and J usage is TRBJ1-1, with 8 bases fitting TRBD1. Germline CDR1 is KGHSH and CDR2 is LQKENI. Germline trimming cut 0 bases from V and 7 bases from J; bases unmatched to any gene: 10. The CDR3 is 16 residues long. The chain's CDR3 is CASSPPNSGGAGEAFF. The CDR3 DNA is TGTGCCAGCTCACCACCAAACTCAGGGGGCGCGGGTGAAGCTTTCTTT.

This clone was observed once. The rearrangement uses TRBV3-1 (or the pseudogene TRBV3-2) and TRBJ1-1; D not resolved. This CDR3 is built from 14 residues. V was cut by 0 bases and J by 5 bases, with 10 bases left in between. CDR1 and CDR2 (germline): LGHDT, YNNKEL (reference sequence). CDR3 sequence (DNA): TGTGCCAGCAGCCAAGAGCGGGCTGGGACTGAAGCTTTCTTT. This codes for CASSQERAGTEAFF.

The rearrangement joins TRBV18 to TRBJ2-3; TRBD2 aligns across 11 bases. Unmatched junction bases numbered 3, after V lost 6 bases and J lost 1 base. The CDR3 runs to 15 residues. The germline V gene has CDR1 KGHSH and CDR2 LQKENI. In DNA form, the CDR3 reads TGTGCCAGCTCCGAGACTAGCGGGGGCACAGATACGCAGTATTTT. Translating it yields CASSETSGGTDTQYF. The whole variable domain, filled in from reference TRBV18 and TRBJ2-3, reads NAGVMQNPRHLVRRRGQEARLRCSPMKGHSHVYWYRQLPEEGLKFMVYLQKENIIDESGMPKERFSAEFPKEGPSILRIQQVVRGDSAAYFCASSETSGGTDTQYFGPGTRLTVL.

This sequence joins TRBV27 and TRBJ2-1; TRBD1 aligns across 7 bases. J lost 6 bases, V lost 5 bases, and 4 bases had no gene match. The germline V gene encodes CDR1 MNHEY and CDR2 SMNVEV (reference sequence). The CDR3 spans 13 residues. The CDR3 spells CASSTGTVNEQFF. CDR3 in DNA: TGTGCCAGCAGTACCGGGACAGTCAATGAGCAGTTCTTC.

The J gene is TRBJ1-1, the V gene TRBV4-2, with unresolved D. V lost 0 bases and J lost 9, with 17 bases in between. This CDR3 has 15 residues. Looked up from germline, CDR1 is LGHNA and CDR2 is YNFKEQ. The CDR3, as DNA: TGTGCCAGCAGCCAAGAGGCCAAAGGAGGGTACAAAGCTTTCTTT. Translated, it gives CASSQEAKGGYKAFF.

In this sample, this clone turned up a few times. This chain's CDR3 is CASSPSMANVLTF. For the CDR3, the DNA is TGTGCCAGCAGCCCCTCTATGGCCAACGTCCTGACTTTC. The gene calls are TRBV7-2 and TRBJ2-6; D unclear. The germline CDR1 and CDR2 sequences are SGHTA and FQGNSA. With 5 bases removed from V and 6 bases from J, the gap between germline ends came to 8 bases. The CDR3 spans 13 residues.